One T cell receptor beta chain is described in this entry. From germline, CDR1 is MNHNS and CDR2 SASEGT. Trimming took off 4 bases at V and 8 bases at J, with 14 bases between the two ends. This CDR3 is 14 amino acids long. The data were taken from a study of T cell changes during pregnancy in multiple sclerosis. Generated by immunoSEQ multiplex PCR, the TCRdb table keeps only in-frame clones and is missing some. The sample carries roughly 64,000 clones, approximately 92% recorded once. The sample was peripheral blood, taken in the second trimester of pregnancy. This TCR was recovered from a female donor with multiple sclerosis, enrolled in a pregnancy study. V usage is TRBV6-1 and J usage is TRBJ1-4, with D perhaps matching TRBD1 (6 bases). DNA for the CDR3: TGTGCCAGCAGTGGGGGCAGGGGTGGCGAAAAACTGTTTTTT. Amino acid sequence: CASSGGRGGEKLFF.